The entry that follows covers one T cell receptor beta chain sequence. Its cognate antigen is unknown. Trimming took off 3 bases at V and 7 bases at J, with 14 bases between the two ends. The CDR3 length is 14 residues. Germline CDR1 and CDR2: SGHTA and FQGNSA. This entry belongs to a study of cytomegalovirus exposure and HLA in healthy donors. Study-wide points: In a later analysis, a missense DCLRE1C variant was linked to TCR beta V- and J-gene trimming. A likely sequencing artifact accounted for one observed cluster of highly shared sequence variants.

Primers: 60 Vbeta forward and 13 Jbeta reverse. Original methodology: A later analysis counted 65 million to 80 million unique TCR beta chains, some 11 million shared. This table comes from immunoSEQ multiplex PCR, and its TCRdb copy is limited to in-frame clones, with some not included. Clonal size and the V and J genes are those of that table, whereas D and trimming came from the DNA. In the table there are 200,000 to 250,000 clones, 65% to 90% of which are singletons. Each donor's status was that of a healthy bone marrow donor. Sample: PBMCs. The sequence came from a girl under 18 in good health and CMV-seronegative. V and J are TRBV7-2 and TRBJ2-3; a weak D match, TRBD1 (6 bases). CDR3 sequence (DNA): TGTGCCAGCAGCTTCCCAACTCAGGGGAATACGCAGTATTTT. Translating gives CASSFPTQGNTQYF.